A selection of T cell receptor beta chains follows, all from one sample in a study of beta chain features in type 1 diabetes. Profiled with immunoSEQ multiplex PCR; TCRdb holds only in-frame clones, not every one. This table has 600,000 or so clones, 9.5% to 15% appearing once. Material: naive CD4+ T cells from blood. All receptors derive from a man younger than 45 with type 1 diabetes. Each CDR3 is given with its conserved first and last residue. D genes are given only for firm matches. The size field is filled for only some rows; it gives once, few, many or a size class.

TGCAGTGCCACCCCCGAGACAGAGCAGTTCTTC,CSATPETEQFF,TRBV20-1,TRBJ2-1,-,few
TGTGCCAGCAGCTCCTTTCCTAGGGTCCAAGAGACCCAGTACTTC,CASSSFPRVQETQYF,TRBV7-2,TRBJ2-5,-,few
TGTGCCAGCAGCTTATTGACATCTACCGGGGAGCTGTTTTTT,CASSLLTSTGELFF,TRBV7-2,TRBJ2-2,-,once
TGTGCCAGCGGACCCCCTCAGGGATCCTCTGGAAACACCATATATTTT,CASGPPQGSSGNTIYF,TRBV6-6,TRBJ1-3,-,few
TGTGCTAGTGGTTCGGGACAGGGAAGGGGTAGCAATCAGCCCCAGCATTTT,CASGSGQGRGSNQPQHF,TRBV12-5,TRBJ1-5,TRBD1,-
TGTGCCACCAGAGGACAGGGCCGCGGTATCTATGGCTACACCTTC,CATRGQGRGIYGYTF,TRBV15,TRBJ1-2,TRBD1,-
TGCGCCAGCACCCGGGGTGTAGGGCTCGAGGGCTACACCTTC,CASTRGVGLEGYTF,TRBV4-3,TRBJ1-2,-,few
TGTGCCTGGAGTGTACGAGCAGTGGCAGGGTCACCCCTCCACTTT,CAWSVRAVAGSPLHF,TRBV30,TRBJ1-6,-,few
TGTGCCAGCACCCAAGGGGGGACCTATAATTCACCCCTCCACTTT,CASTQGGTYNSPLHF,TRBV7-2,TRBJ1-6,-,few
TGTGCCAGCAGCTCACAGACGGGGCTGCAACCTTACTATGGCTACACCTTC,CASSSQTGLQPYYGYTF,TRBV7-2,TRBJ1-2,-,-
TGCGCCAGCTCGACAGGATCTGGAAACACCATATATTTT,CASSTGSGNTIYF,TRBV5-1,TRBJ1-3,-,once
TGTGCCAGCAGCCAAAATCCGGGGACAGCCCAAGAGACCCAGTACTTC,CASSQNPGTAQETQYF,TRBV5-6,TRBJ2-5,TRBD1,-
TGTGCCAGCAGCAAGCTTGAGCAGTTCTTC,CASSKLEQFF,TRBV7-9,TRBJ2-1,-,-
TGTGCCAGCGCCGAAAGGGCGGGTGGCTACACCTTC,CASAERAGGYTF,TRBV11-3,TRBJ1-2,-,-
TGTGCCAGCAGCCCCATTGAAGTTTGGGCAGCGGTAGGACGGTATGGCTACACCTTC,CASSPIEVWAAVGRYGYTF,TRBV9,TRBJ1-2,-,few
TGTGCCAGCAGTACTGACAGCCTTGAAGCACCCCTCCACTTT,CASSTDSLEAPLHF,TRBV6-6,TRBJ1-6,-,-
TGTGCCAGCAGCTTAGACCCAGCTGTCTACGAGCAGTACTTC,CASSLDPAVYEQYF,TRBV7-2,TRBJ2-7,-,-
TGTGCCAGCAGTGAAGGGACTCCCCGAGCTCTATACGAGCAGTACTTC,CASSEGTPRALYEQYF,TRBV2,TRBJ2-7,-,few
TGCGCCAGCAGCCAAGATAGTAGTCAGCCCCAGCATTTT,CASSQDSSQPQHF,TRBV4-3,TRBJ1-5,-,few
TGTGCCAGTAGGGACAGAGATCAGCCCCAGCATTTT,CASRDRDQPQHF,TRBV19,TRBJ1-5,-,few
TGTGCCAGCAGCGTAGGACAGGCCCTCGGTTACGAGCAGTACTTC,CASSVGQALGYEQYF,TRBV9,TRBJ2-7,-,few
TGTGCCAGCAGCCCCCCGGGACTAGCCACAGATACGCAGTATTTT,CASSPPGLATDTQYF,TRBV11-2,TRBJ2-3,TRBD2,few
TGTGCCAGCAGCCAAGGAACTAGACCGGTCTACGAGCAGTACTTC,CASSQGTRPVYEQYF,TRBV14,TRBJ2-7,-,few
TGTGCCAGCAGTGAGCAGGGGGCGAACTACAATGAGCAGTTCTTC,CASSEQGANYNEQFF,TRBV2,TRBJ2-1,TRBD1,-
TGTGCCAGCAGCTTAGACGCTGTCACAGATACGCAGTATTTT,CASSLDAVTDTQYF,TRBV7-2,TRBJ2-3,-,-
TGCGCCAGCAGTGCCAACAGCTACGAGCAGTACTTC,CASSANSYEQYF,TRBV10-1,TRBJ2-7,-,few
TGTGCCAGCAGCCAACTAGGCAGCAGGTACGAGCAGTACTTC,CASSQLGSRYEQYF,TRBV14,TRBJ2-7,-,few
TGTGCCAGCAGCCTCAGCTTTACAGATACGCAGTATTTT,CASSLSFTDTQYF,TRBV7-2,TRBJ2-3,-,few
TGCGCCAGCAGCCAAGCCTTACCTGGGACAGGCTATCCCTACGAGCAGTACTTC,CASSQALPGTGYPYEQYF,TRBV4-3,TRBJ2-7,TRBD1,few
TGCAGCGTTGAAAGGGCTGCTGGGGCCAACGTCCTGACTTTC,CSVERAAGANVLTF,TRBV29-1,TRBJ2-6,-,-
TGTGCCAGCAGTTACATGGTTGAGCAGTTCTTC,CASSYMVEQFF,TRBV6-6,TRBJ2-1,-,few
TGTGCCAGTAGTATGTCAACTGAAGCTTTCTTT,CASSMSTEAFF,TRBV19,TRBJ1-1,-,few
TGTGCCAGCAGCCTACTGGGCAGGGTAGATGAGCAGTTCTTC,CASSLLGRVDEQFF,TRBV5-4,TRBJ2-1,-,-
TGTGCCTGGACCGGACAGGTCGGAAACACCATATATTTT,CAWTGQVGNTIYF,TRBV30,TRBJ1-3,TRBD1,few
TGTGCCTGGAGTTCCGGGACAGGGGACAATCAGCCCCAGCATTTT,CAWSSGTGDNQPQHF,TRBV30,TRBJ1-5,TRBD1,few
TGTGCCAGCAGCTCGACAGGAGGGAACAATGAGCAGTTCTTC,CASSSTGGNNEQFF,TRBV7-8,TRBJ2-1,-,few
TGTGCCAGCAGTGAAATGGGCAGGGGGATCTACGAGCAGTACTTC,CASSEMGRGIYEQYF,TRBV25-1,TRBJ2-7,TRBD1,-
TGTGCCACCAGGAGCCAGTCCTACGAGCAGTACTTC,CATRSQSYEQYF,TRBV2,TRBJ2-7,-,few
TGTGCCAGCAGCGCCGGGACAGCCACCGGGGAGCTGTTTTTT,CASSAGTATGELFF,TRBV9,TRBJ2-2,TRBD1,-
TGTGCCAGCAGCCCTATGACCGACTCTGGGGCCAACGTCCTGACTTTC,CASSPMTDSGANVLTF,TRBV7-3,TRBJ2-6,-,-
TGTGCCAGCAGGCCGGGGGGCAGGGTGTATGGCGGGGAGCTGTTTTTT,CASRPGGRVYGGELFF,TRBV28,TRBJ2-2,-,-
TGTGCCAGCAGTGAACCTCCGGGACAGGGTCACAATGAGCAGTTCTTC,CASSEPPGQGHNEQFF,TRBV6-1,TRBJ2-1,TRBD1,-
TGTGCCAGCAGCCTTCACCGGACAGCCAACTATGGCTACACCTTC,CASSLHRTANYGYTF,TRBV7-2,TRBJ1-2,-,few
TGTGCCTGGAGTGTTGGGCAGGGGGCAAACTACGAGCAGTACTTC,CAWSVGQGANYEQYF,TRBV30,TRBJ2-7,TRBD1,-
TGTGCCTGGAAAGGGCTCGAGCAGTACTTC,CAWKGLEQYF,TRBV30,TRBJ2-7,-,few
TGCGCCAGCAGCATCGGACAGCCGGGCAATGAGCAGTTCTTC,CASSIGQPGNEQFF,TRBV5-1,TRBJ2-1,-,-
TGTGCCAGCAGCTCAAGCCGCCACAGGGGGCGCAGGGAGACCCAGTACTTC,CASSSSRHRGRRETQYF,TRBV28,TRBJ2-5,TRBD1,once
TGTGCCAGCCTAGACAGGTCTGGAAACACCATATATTTT,CASLDRSGNTIYF,TRBV5-4,TRBJ1-3,-,-
TGTGCCAGCTGGGGACAGTCCTCCTACGAGCAGTACTTC,CASWGQSSYEQYF,TRBV2,TRBJ2-7,TRBD1,-
TGTGCCAGCAGCCCCCCGCCGACAGGGGACAATCAGCCCCAGCATTTT,CASSPPPTGDNQPQHF,TRBV7-8,TRBJ1-5,TRBD1,few
TGTGCCAGCTCAGGGCAGGGTTATTCACCCCTCCACTTT,CASSGQGYSPLHF,TRBV6-6,TRBJ1-6,-,-
TGTGCCAGTCGGACGGGGATTAATTCACCCCTCCACTTT,CASRTGINSPLHF,TRBV2,TRBJ1-6,-,few